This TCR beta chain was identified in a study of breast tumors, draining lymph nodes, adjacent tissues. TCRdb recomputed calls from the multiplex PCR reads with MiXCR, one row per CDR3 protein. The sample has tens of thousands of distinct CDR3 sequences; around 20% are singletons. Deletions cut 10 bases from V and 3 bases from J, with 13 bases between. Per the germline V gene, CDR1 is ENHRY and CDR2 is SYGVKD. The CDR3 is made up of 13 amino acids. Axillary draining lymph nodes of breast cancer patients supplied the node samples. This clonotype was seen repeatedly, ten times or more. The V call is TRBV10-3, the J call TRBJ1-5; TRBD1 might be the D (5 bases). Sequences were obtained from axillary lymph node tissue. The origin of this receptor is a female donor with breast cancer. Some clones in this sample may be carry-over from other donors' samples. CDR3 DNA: TGTGCCACCCGGGACGGCCCCAATCAGCCCCAGCATTTT. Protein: CATRDGPNQPQHF.